This T cell receptor beta chain is from a study of memory CD4+ T cells and cytomegalovirus serostatus. About the research overall: Of the healthy Belgian adults, fewer than 10 were CMV seropositive and 20 to 25 seronegative.

Points from the study as a whole: Each of 65 to 75 CMV-associated TCRbeta sequences occurred in one to five individuals.

Sequencing was performed with immunoSEQ multiplex PCR; in TCRdb, only in-frame clones are kept and a portion is missing. The table lists tens of thousands of clones, about 75% of them singletons. As to this clone: The target antigen is unknown.

In germline, CDR1 is SGHTA, CDR2 FQGNSA. The CDR3 extends over 15 amino acids. Germline trimming cut 1 base from V and 8 bases from J; bases unmatched to any gene: 5. Single viable CD3+CD4+CD8-CD45RO+ cells were sorted as the memory CD4+ T cells. This receptor was obtained from an adult in good health and CMV-seronegative. This chain connects TRBV7-2 to TRBJ1-4; 9 positions match TRBD1. Input material: memory CD4+ T cells from blood. The CDR3 bases are TGTGCCAGCAGCTTAGAGGGACAGGGAAACGAAAAACTGTTTTTT. Translated, it gives CASSLEGQGNEKLFF.